The rows below give T cell receptor beta chains drawn from one sample of a study of blood T cells in healthy people across ages. TCRdb independently ran MiXCR on the 5' RACE reads; one entry per CDR3 protein. The sample includes roughly 1,000,000 distinct CDR3 sequences, less than 25% seen only once; the top ten take around 0.75%. This same sample was also taken into another study, of T cells of mothers and their children.

The sequencing sample was made of blood. All receptors come from a girl between 2 and 10 years old in good health. CDR3s include the opening cysteine and the closing phenylalanine or tryptophan. A D gene is named only where the DNA matches it firmly. Size is stated for part of the rows, as once, few or many counts, or as a class when the clone is expanded.

j_gene | d_gene | abundance | v_gene | CDR3aa | CDR3nt
TRBJ2-7 | TRBD1 | NA | TRBV20-1 | CSAREGQRPYEQYF | TGCAGTGCTAGAGAGGGACAGAGACCCTACGAGCAGTACTTC
TRBJ1-5 | NA | NA | TRBV7-2 | CASSPLWGQPQHF | TGTGCCAGCAGCCCCTTGTGGGGCCAGCCCCAGCATTTT
TRBJ2-5 | NA | few | TRBV18 | CASSLGDGEGETQYF | TGTGCCAGCTCGCTCGGAGATGGGGAAGGAGAGACCCAGTACTTC
TRBJ2-1 | TRBD2 | few | TRBV4-3 | CASSQDLAAGGGNEQFF | TGCGCCAGCAGCCAAGATCTCGCAGCGGGGGGTGGCAATGAGCAGTTCTTC
TRBJ1-3 | NA | NA | TRBV11-2 | CASSSSGLPSGNTIYF | TGTGCCAGCAGCTCCTCGGGTCTGCCCTCTGGAAACACCATATATTTT
TRBJ2-4 | NA | NA | TRBV29-1 | CSVVREYIQYF | TGCAGCGTTGTCAGGGAATACATTCAGTACTTC
TRBJ2-7 | NA | few | TRBV4-3 | CASSHAGDSYEQYF | TGCGCCAGCAGCCATGCAGGGGATTCCTACGAGCAGTACTTC
TRBJ2-1 | TRBD1 | few | TRBV29-1 | CSVVGQGKFNEQFF | TGCAGCGTTGTGGGACAGGGGAAATTCAATGAGCAGTTCTTC
TRBJ2-1 | TRBD2 | few | TRBV20-1 | CSARDDPSGGENEQFF | TGCAGTGCTAGAGATGACCCTAGCGGGGGGGAGAATGAGCAGTTCTTC
TRBJ1-3 | NA | few | TRBV7-2 | CASSFHPVGNAIYF | TGTGCCAGCAGCTTTCATCCCGTGGGAAACGCCATATATTTT
TRBJ2-5 | NA | NA | TRBV5-5 | CASTGANQETQYF | TGTGCCAGCACGGGGGCGAATCAAGAGACCCAGTACTTC
TRBJ2-1 | NA | NA | TRBV27 | CASSLFPERAEQFF | TGTGCCAGCAGTTTATTTCCTGAGCGGGCTGAGCAGTTCTTC
TRBJ2-7 | TRBD1 | few | TRBV19 | CASSPRQGILDEQYF | TGTGCCAGTAGTCCTAGACAGGGGATCCTTGACGAGCAGTACTTC
TRBJ1-4 | NA | NA | TRBV11-1 | CASSWDHEKLFF | TGTGCCAGCAGCTGGGACCATGAAAAACTGTTTTTT
TRBJ1-1 | NA | few | TRBV2 | CASSEDPTFMNTEAFF | TGTGCCAGCAGCGAGGACCCGACCTTCATGAACACTGAAGCTTTCTTT
TRBJ1-2 | NA | NA | TRBV4-3 | CASSPSPSPGKTYGYTF | TGCGCCAGCAGCCCCTCCCCGAGCCCAGGGAAGACCTATGGCTACACCTTC
TRBJ2-7 | NA | few | TRBV5-1 | CASSRGPREQYF | TGCGCCAGCAGCAGAGGACCCCGCGAGCAGTACTTC
TRBJ2-5 | TRBD2 | NA | TRBV2 | CASSEARLAHQETEYF | TGTGCCAGCAGTGAAGCCCGACTAGCACACCAAGAGACCGAGTACTTC
TRBJ2-4 | NA | NA | TRBV20-1 | CSAKDHLAKNIQYF | TGCAGTGCTAAGGACCATTTAGCCAAAAACATTCAGTACTTC
TRBJ1-1 | TRBD1 | many | TRBV29-1 | CSVSRNQGAGLAFF | TGCAGCGTTTCCCGAAACCAGGGGGCTGGTCTCGCTTTCTTT
TRBJ2-4 | TRBD1 | many | TRBV29-1 | CSVDGAGGSQNIQYF | TGCAGCGTTGATGGGGCAGGGGGTAGCCAAAACATTCAGTACTTC
TRBJ2-5 | NA | few | TRBV29-1 | CSVGGLGFQETQYF | TGCAGCGTTGGTGGGTTGGGGTTCCAAGAGACCCAGTACTTC
TRBJ1-1 | TRBD1 | once | TRBV28 | CASSLYRGTGEGTEAFF | TGTGCCAGCAGTCTGTACCGCGGGACAGGGGAGGGTACTGAAGCTTTCTTT
TRBJ2-5 | TRBD2 | NA | TRBV3-1 | CASRVGLAGSQETQYF | TGTGCCAGCAGAGTGGGACTAGCGGGGAGCCAAGAGACCCAGTACTTC
TRBJ1-1 | NA | NA | TRBV20-1 | CSALTGLPHNTEAFF | TGCAGTGCCCTAACAGGGCTCCCTCATAACACTGAAGCTTTCTTT
TRBJ2-1 | NA | once | TRBV5-1 | CASSLDGRPVHEQFF | TGCGCCAGCAGCTTGGATGGGAGGCCAGTCCATGAGCAGTTCTTC
TRBJ2-1 | TRBD2 | NA | TRBV12-3/TRBV12-4 | CASSPEAGGSYNEQFF | TGTGCCAGCAGCCCAGAGGCGGGGGGATCCTACAATGAGCAGTTCTTC
TRBJ1-4 | NA | NA | TRBV6-6 | CASSYEAGREKLFF | TGTGCCAGCAGTTACGAGGCAGGGAGGGAAAAACTGTTTTTT
TRBJ2-1 | NA | NA | TRBV28 | CASSAGGTPHNEQFF | TGTGCCAGCAGCGCAGGGGGGACTCCTCACAATGAGCAGTTCTTC
TRBJ2-4 | NA | few | TRBV6-6 | CASKDGRNIQYF | TGTGCCAGCAAGGACGGTAGAAACATTCAGTACTTC
TRBJ2-7 | NA | few | TRBV21-1 | CASSTSRAVWREQYF | TGTGCCAGCAGCACTTCAAGGGCGGTGTGGCGCGAGCAGTACTTC
TRBJ2-1 | TRBD2 | few | TRBV7-2 | CASSLGGGGSYNEQFF | TGTGCCAGCAGCTTGGGAGGCGGGGGGTCCTACAATGAGCAGTTCTTC
TRBJ1-2 | TRBD1 | NA | TRBV7-2 | CASSSHTGAGYGYTF | TGTGCCAGCAGCTCCCATACAGGGGCCGGCTATGGCTACACCTTC
TRBJ2-7 | NA | few | TRBV15 | CATSIRDSSYEQYF | TGTGCCACCAGCATAAGGGACTCCTCCTACGAGCAGTACTTC
TRBJ2-2 | NA | NA | TRBV5-1 | CASRIITTGTGELFF | TGCGCCAGCAGGATTATTACCACAGGGACCGGGGAGCTGTTTTTT
TRBJ1-1 | NA | few | TRBV11-3 | CASSFQVNTEAFF | TGTGCCAGCAGCTTTCAGGTGAACACTGAAGCTTTCTTT
TRBJ2-1 | TRBD2 | few | TRBV10-3 | CAISPAGDLYNEQFF | TGTGCCATCAGCCCAGCGGGAGATCTCTACAACGAGCAGTTCTTC
TRBJ2-7 | NA | NA | TRBV12-3/TRBV12-4 | CASTQAGTAYEQYF | TGTGCCAGCACCCAAGCCGGGACGGCGTACGAGCAGTACTTC
TRBJ1-2 | NA | NA | TRBV6-1 | CASTGLGEYGYTF | TGTGCCAGCACGGGGTTGGGGGAGTATGGCTACACCTTC
TRBJ2-5 | NA | few | TRBV4-3 | CASSQERGEVETQYF | TGCGCCAGCAGCCAAGAAAGGGGGGAAGTAGAGACCCAGTACTTC
TRBJ1-1 | TRBD1 | NA | TRBV9 | CASSVGTVGANTEAFF | TGTGCCAGCAGCGTGGGGACAGTAGGGGCGAACACTGAAGCTTTCTTT
TRBJ1-4 | NA | few | TRBV3-1 | CASSQGWRTANEKLFF | TGTGCCAGCAGCCAAGGGTGGCGGACTGCTAATGAAAAACTGTTTTTT